This T cell receptor beta chain comes out of a study of T cells in localized non-small cell lung cancer. The germline V gene has CDR1 SGHTS and CDR2 YDEGEE. CDR3 length: 16 residues. V shed 4 bases, J shed 3 bases, and the junction held 11 bases outside the gene matches. Profiled with immunoSEQ multiplex PCR; TCRdb holds only in-frame clones, not every one. The repertoire consists of under 70,000 clones, with roughly 90% occurring once and the leading ten covering about 5.6%. This receptor was identified in a woman aged 40 to 75 with stage I lung adenocarcinoma. This rearrangement joins TRBV5-8 to TRBJ2-5; 8 nucleotides agree with TRBD1. This specimen consisted of peripheral blood, obtained before any cancer treatment. The CDR3 spells CASSGGTGRSEETQYF. The CDR3 DNA reads TGTGCCAGCAGCGGGGGGACAGGCCGCTCCGAAGAGACCCAGTACTTC.